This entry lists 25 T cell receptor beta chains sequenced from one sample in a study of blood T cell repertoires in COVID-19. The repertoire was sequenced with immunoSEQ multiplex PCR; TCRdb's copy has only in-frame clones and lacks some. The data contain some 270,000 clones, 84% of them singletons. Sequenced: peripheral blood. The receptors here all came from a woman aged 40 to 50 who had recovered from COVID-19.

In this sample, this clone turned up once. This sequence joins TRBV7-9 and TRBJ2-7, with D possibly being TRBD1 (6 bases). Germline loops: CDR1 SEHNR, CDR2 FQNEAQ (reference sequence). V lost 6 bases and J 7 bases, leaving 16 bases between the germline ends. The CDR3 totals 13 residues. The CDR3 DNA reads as TGTGCCAGCAGTAGGGACACCCTTTGGGAGCAGTACTTC. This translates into CASSRDTLWEQYF.

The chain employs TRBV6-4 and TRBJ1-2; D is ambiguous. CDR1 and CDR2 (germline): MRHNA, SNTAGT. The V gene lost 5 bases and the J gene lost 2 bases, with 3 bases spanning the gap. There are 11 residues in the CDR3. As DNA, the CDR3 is TGTGCCAGCAGTTCGAACTATGGCTACACCTTC. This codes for CASSSNYGYTF.

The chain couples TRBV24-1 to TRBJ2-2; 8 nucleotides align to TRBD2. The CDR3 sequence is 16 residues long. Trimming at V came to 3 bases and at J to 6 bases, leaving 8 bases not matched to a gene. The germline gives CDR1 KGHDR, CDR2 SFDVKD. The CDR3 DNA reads TGTGCCACCAGTGATCCTATCGGGGGGGTGGCCGGGGAGCTGTTTTTT. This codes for CATSDPIGGVAGELFF.

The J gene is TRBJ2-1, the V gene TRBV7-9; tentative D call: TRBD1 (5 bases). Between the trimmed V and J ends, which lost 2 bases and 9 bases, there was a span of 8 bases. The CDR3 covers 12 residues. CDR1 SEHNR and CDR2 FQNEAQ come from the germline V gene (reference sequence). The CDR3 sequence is CASSLSGSEQFF. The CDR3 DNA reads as TGTGCCAGCAGCTTATCAGGGTCTGAGCAGTTCTTC.

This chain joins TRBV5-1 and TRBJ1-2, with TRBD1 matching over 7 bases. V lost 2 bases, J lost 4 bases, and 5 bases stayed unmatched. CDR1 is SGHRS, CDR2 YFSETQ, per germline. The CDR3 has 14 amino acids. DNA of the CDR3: TGCGCCAGCAGCTTCGGAGGGGGCTTCTATGGCTACACCTTC. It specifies CASSFGGGFYGYTF.

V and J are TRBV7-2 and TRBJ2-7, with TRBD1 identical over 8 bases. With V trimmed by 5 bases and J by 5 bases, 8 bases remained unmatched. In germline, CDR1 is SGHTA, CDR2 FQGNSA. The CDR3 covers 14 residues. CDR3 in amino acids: CASSPRTGSNEQYF. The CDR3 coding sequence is TGTGCCAGCAGCCCAAGGACAGGGAGTAACGAGCAGTACTTC.

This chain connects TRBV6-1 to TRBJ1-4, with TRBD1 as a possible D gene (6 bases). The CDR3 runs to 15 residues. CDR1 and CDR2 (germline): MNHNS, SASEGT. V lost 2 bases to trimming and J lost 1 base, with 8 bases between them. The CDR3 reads CASSERGGTNEKLFF. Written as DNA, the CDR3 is TGTGCCAGCAGTGAAAGGGGGGGAACTAATGAAAAACTGTTTTTT.

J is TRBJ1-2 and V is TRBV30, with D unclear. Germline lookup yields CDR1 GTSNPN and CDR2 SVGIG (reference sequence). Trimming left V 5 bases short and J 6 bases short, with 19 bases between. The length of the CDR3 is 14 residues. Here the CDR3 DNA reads TGTGCCTGGGTAAAAGGGCGGGGTGATAATGGCTACACCTTC. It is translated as CAWVKGRGDNGYTF.

The CDR3 here is CASSLSPGPGGNQPQHF. The CDR3 DNA follows: TGCGCCAGCAGCCTCAGCCCGGGCCCCGGAGGTAATCAGCCCCAGCATTTT. The chain recombines TRBV5-1 with TRBJ1-5; D unclear. The CDR3 runs 17 residues. Germline V lookup: CDR1 SGHRS, CDR2 YFSETQ. Deletions cut 4 bases from V and 4 bases from J, with 21 bases between.

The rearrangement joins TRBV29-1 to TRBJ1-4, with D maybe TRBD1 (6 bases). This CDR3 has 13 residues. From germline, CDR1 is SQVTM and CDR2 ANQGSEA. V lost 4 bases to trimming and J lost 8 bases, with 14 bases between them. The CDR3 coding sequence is TGCAGCGTTGTATCTCCAGGGGCCGAAAAACTGTTTTTT. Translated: CSVVSPGAEKLFF.

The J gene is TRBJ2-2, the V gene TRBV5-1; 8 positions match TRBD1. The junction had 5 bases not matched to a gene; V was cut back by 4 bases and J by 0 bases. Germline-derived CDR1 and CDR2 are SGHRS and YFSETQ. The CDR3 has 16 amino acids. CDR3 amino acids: CASSLGQGPNTGELFF. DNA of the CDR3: TGCGCCAGCAGCCTAGGACAGGGCCCGAACACCGGGGAGCTGTTTTTT. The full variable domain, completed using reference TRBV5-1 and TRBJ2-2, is KAGVTQTPRYLIKTRGQQVTLSCSPISGHRSVSWYQQTPGQGLQFLFEYFSETQRNKGNFPGRFSGRQFSNSRSEMNVSTLELGDSALYLCASSLGQGPNTGELFFGEGSRLTVL.

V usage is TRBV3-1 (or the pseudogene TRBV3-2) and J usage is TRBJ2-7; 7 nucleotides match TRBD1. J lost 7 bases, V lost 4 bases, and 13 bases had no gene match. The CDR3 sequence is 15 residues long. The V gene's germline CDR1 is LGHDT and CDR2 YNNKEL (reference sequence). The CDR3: CASSPADRWGREQYF. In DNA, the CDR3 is TGTGCCAGCAGCCCAGCGGACAGGTGGGGTAGGGAGCAGTACTTC.

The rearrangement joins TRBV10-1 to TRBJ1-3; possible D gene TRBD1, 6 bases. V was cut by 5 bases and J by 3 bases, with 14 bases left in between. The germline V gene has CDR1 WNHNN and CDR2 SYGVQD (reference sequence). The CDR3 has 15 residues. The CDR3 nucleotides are TGCGCCAGCAGTCCCGAACAGGGTGTTGGAAACACCATATATTTT. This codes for CASSPEQGVGNTIYF.

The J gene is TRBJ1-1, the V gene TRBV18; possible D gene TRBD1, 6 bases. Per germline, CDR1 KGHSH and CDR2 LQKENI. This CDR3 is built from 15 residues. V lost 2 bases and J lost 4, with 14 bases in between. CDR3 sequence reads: CASSPSRGSGTEAFF. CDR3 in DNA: TGTGCCAGCTCACCATCGAGGGGGTCGGGCACTGAAGCTTTCTTT.

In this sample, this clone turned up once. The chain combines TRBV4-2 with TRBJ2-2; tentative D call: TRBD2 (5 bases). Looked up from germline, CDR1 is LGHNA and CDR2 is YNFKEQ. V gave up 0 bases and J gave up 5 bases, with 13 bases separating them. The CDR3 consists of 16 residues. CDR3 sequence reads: CASSQDWASRTGELFF. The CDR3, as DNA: TGTGCCAGCAGCCAAGATTGGGCTAGCAGGACCGGGGAGCTGTTTTTT.

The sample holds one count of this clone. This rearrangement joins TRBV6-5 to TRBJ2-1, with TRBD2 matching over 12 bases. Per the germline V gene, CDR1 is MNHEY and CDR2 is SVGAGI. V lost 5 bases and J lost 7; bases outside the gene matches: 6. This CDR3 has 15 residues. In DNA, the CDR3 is TGTGCCAGCAGTCCCTTAGGACTAGCGGGGAATGAGCAGTTCTTC. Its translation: CASSPLGLAGNEQFF.

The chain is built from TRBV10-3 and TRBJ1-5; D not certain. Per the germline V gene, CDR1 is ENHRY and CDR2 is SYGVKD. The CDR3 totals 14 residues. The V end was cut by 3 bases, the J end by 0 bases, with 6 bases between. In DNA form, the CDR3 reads TGTGCCATCAGTGACGACTATAGCAATCAGCCCCAGCATTTT. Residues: CAISDDYSNQPQHF.

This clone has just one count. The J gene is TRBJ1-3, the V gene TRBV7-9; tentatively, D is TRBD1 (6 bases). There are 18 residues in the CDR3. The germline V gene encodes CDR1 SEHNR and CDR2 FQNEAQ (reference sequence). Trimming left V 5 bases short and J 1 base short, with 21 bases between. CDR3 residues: CASSPPLAGGQSGNTIYF. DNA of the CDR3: TGTGCCAGCAGCCCCCCTTTGGCAGGCGGACAGTCTGGAAACACCATATATTTT.

The CDR3 sequence: CASSRGRTDTQYF. CDR3 nucleotides: TGTGCCAGCAGCCGGGGGAGGACAGATACGCAGTATTTT. This chain uses TRBV12-3 or TRBV12-4 with TRBJ2-3, with D perhaps TRBD2 (6 bases). The V end lost 6 bases, the J end lost 3 bases, and 10 bases lay between the germline ends. The CDR3 contains 13 residues.

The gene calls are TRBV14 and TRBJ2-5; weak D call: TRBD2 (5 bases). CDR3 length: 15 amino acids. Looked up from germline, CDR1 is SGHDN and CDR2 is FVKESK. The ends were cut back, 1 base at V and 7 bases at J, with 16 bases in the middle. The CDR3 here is CASSQVNVPGGTQYF. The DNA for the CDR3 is TGTGCCAGCAGCCAAGTAAATGTACCTGGAGGGACCCAGTACTTC.

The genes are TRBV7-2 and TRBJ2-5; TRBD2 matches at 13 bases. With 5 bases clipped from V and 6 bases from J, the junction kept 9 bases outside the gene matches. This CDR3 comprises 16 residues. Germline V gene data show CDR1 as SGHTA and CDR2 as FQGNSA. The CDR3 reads CASSLRTSGGLQTQYF. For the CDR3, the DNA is TGTGCCAGCAGCCTAAGGACTAGCGGGGGCCTGCAGACCCAGTACTTC.

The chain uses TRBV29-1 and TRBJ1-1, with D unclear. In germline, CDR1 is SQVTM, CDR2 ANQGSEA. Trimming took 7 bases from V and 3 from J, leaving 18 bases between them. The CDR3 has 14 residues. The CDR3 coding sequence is TGCAGCGCGCCCCCCCAGGAGGGATACACTGAAGCTTTCTTT. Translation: CSAPPQEGYTEAFF.

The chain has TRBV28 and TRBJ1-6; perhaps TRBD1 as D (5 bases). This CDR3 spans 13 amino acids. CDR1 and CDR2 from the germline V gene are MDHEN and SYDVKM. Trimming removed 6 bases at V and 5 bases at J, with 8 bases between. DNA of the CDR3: TGTGCCAGCAGGCAGGGTAATAATTCACCCCTCCACTTT. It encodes CASRQGNNSPLHF.

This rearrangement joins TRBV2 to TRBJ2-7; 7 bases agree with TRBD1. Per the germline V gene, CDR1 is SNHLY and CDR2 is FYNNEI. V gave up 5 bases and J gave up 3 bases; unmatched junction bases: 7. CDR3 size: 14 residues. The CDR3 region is CASSTTGEGYEQYF. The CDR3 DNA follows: TGTGCCAGCAGTACTACAGGGGAAGGCTACGAGCAGTACTTC. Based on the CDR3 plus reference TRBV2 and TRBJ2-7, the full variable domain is EPEVTQTPSHQVTQMGQEVILRCVPISNHLYFYWYRQILGQKVEFLVSFYNNEISEKSEIFDDQFSVERPDGSNFTLKIRSTKLEDSAMYFCASSTTGEGYEQYFGPGTRLTVT.

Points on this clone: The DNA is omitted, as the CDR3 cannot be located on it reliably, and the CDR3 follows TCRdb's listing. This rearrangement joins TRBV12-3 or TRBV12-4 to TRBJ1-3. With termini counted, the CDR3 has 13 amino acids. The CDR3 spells CASSFGPGSTVYF.